A selection of T cell receptor beta chains follows, all from one sample in a study of blood T cell repertoires in COVID-19. The repertoire was sequenced with immunoSEQ multiplex PCR; TCRdb's copy has only in-frame clones and lacks some. Among roughly 360,000 clones listed, approximately 90% were seen once. The sample comprised PBMCs or T cells enriched from blood (not recorded which). The receptors were sampled from a woman aged 25-40 years with acute COVID-19. Each CDR3 is given with its conserved first and last residue. D genes are given only for firm matches. The size field is filled for only some rows; it gives once, few, many or a size class.

>TRBV4-3|TRBJ2-5|-|-
CASSQERLSSGLEETQYF
TGCGCCAGCAGCCAAGAAAGGTTAAGCTCGGGATTGGAAGAGACCCAGTACTTC
>TRBV18|TRBJ1-4|TRBD1|-
CASSPDRGEKLFF
TGTGCCAGCTCACCGGACAGGGGTGAAAAACTGTTTTTT
>TRBV6-5|TRBJ2-7|-|once
CASSYWQGGGYEQYF
TGTGCCAGCAGTTACTGGCAGGGAGGGGGGTACGAGCAGTACTTC
>TRBV5-1|TRBJ1-5|-|-
CASSLGTGDQPQHF
TGCGCCAGCAGCTTGGGAACCGGGGATCAGCCCCAGCATTTT
>TRBV7-7|TRBJ2-7|-|-
CASSLGTTYEQYF
TGTGCCAGCAGCTTAGGCACAACCTACGAGCAGTACTTC
>TRBV5-1|TRBJ2-7|TRBD1|-
CASSSLGTGPNEQYF
TGCGCCAGCAGCTCACTAGGGACAGGGCCCAACGAGCAGTACTTC
>TRBV30|TRBJ2-5|-|once
CAWSAGGRETQYF
TGTGCCTGGAGCGCCGGGGGGCGGGAGACCCAGTACTTC
>TRBV24-1|TRBJ2-3|TRBD2|few
CATSDPLSGGVQYF
TGTGCCACCAGTGACCCCCTTAGTGGGGGGGTGCAGTATTTT
>TRBV15|TRBJ2-7|TRBD1|-
CATSRGTGSYEQYF
TGTGCCACCAGCAGAGGGACAGGCTCCTACGAGCAGTACTTC
>TRBV20-1|TRBJ2-7|TRBD1|-
CSTGGSYEQYF
TGCAGCACAGGGGGGTCCTACGAGCAGTACTTC
>TRBV28|TRBJ1-4|-|once
CASSLLGEEKLFF
TGTGCCAGCAGTTTATTGGGAGAGGAAAAACTGTTTTTT
>TRBV19|TRBJ1-2|-|-
CASTSVRYGYTF
TGTGCCAGTACATCGGTCCGCTATGGCTACACCTTC
>TRBV15|TRBJ2-7|TRBD1|-
CATSRGGDRGLYEQYF
TGTGCCACCAGCAGAGGGGGGGACAGGGGGCTCTACGAGCAGTACTTC
>TRBV30|TRBJ2-7|-|-
CAWSVRRQIEQYF
TGTGCCTGGAGTGTACGGAGGCAAATCGAGCAGTACTTC
>TRBV24-1|TRBJ2-2|-|-
CATERTGELFF
TGTGCCACCGAGAGGACCGGGGAGCTGTTTTTT
>TRBV6-6|TRBJ2-2|-|-
CASSPYSGTRAAGELFF
TGTGCCAGCAGTCCTTACTCCGGGACAAGGGCGGCCGGGGAGCTGTTTTTT
>TRBV7-9|TRBJ2-7|TRBD1|-
CASSLIGTGFHEQYF
TGTGCCAGCAGCCTGATCGGGACAGGGTTCCACGAGCAGTACTTC
>TRBV7-2|TRBJ2-1|-|-
CASSLGDYNEQFF
TGTGCCAGCAGCTTAGGAGACTACAATGAGCAGTTCTTC
>TRBV12-3/TRBV12-4|TRBJ1-1|-|once
CASKPGEITEAFF
TGTGCCAGCAAACCAGGGGAAATCACTGAAGCTTTCTTT
>TRBV10-3|TRBJ1-2|-|-
CAISEGWQGGNYGYTF
TGTGCCATCAGTGAGGGCTGGCAGGGTGGTAACTATGGCTACACCTTC
>TRBV15|TRBJ1-6|TRBD1|-
CATSREWKQGNSPLHF
TGTGCCACCAGCAGAGAATGGAAACAGGGGAATTCACCCCTCCACTTT
>TRBV11-2|TRBJ2-1|TRBD1|-
CASTRRRGLIAWYNEQFF
TGTGCCAGCACCCGACGCAGGGGGCTTATTGCATGGTACAATGAGCAGTTCTTC
>TRBV5-4|TRBJ1-2|-|-
CASSSGPYGYTF
TGTGCCAGCAGCTCGGGTCCCTATGGCTACACCTTC
>TRBV2|TRBJ1-2|-|-
CASSQGYGYTF
TGTGCCAGCAGTCAGGGGTATGGCTACACCTTC
>TRBV7-2|TRBJ2-5|TRBD2|-
CASSVDVSGWETQYF
TGTGCCAGCAGCGTTGACGTTAGCGGGTGGGAGACCCAGTACTTC
>TRBV14|TRBJ1-2|-|-
CASSQDNSYGYTF
TGTGCCAGCAGCCAAGATAACAGCTATGGCTACACCTTC
>TRBV18|TRBJ1-2|TRBD1|-
CASSLTGGEALYGYTF
TGTGCCAGCTCACTGACAGGGGGGGAAGCTCTCTATGGCTACACCTTC
>TRBV4-1|TRBJ1-1|-|-
CASSQGGTYTEAFF
TGCGCCAGCAGCCAAGGCGGGACTTACACTGAAGCTTTCTTT
>TRBV28|TRBJ1-5|-|-
CASSLRGGKWSQPQHF
TGTGCCAGCAGTTTACGCGGGGGGAAGTGGAGTCAGCCCCAGCATTTT
>TRBV6-6|TRBJ1-6|-|-
CASSYRDSDNSPLHF
TGTGCCAGCAGTTACCGGGACTCTGATAATTCACCCCTCCACTTT
>TRBV25-1|TRBJ2-4|-|-
CASSVGGGGSAKNIQYF
TGTGCCAGCAGTGTGGGAGGTGGGGGATCGGCCAAAAACATTCAGTACTTC
>TRBV24-1|TRBJ1-1|-|-
CATRSGGLNTEAFF
TGTGCCACCAGGAGTGGCGGATTGAACACTGAAGCTTTCTTT
>TRBV5-6|TRBJ2-3|-|-
CASSLPVGAQYF
TGTGCCAGCAGCCTACCTGTGGGCGCGCAGTATTTT
>TRBV2|TRBJ1-5|TRBD1|-
CASSPGRGHQPQHF
TGTGCCAGCAGTCCGGGCAGGGGGCACCAGCCCCAGCATTTT
>TRBV27|TRBJ1-4|-|-
CASSLYGGPATNEKLFF
TGTGCCAGCAGTTTATACGGGGGGCCCGCAACTAATGAAAAACTGTTTTTT
>TRBV25-1|TRBJ2-7|-|-
CASSEFPGYEQYF
TGTGCCAGCAGTGAATTTCCGGGCTACGAGCAGTACTTC
>TRBV6-5|TRBJ2-5|-|-
CASSYSYQGLETQYF
TGTGCCAGCAGTTACTCGTACCAGGGTTTAGAGACCCAGTACTTC
>TRBV2|TRBJ1-3|TRBD1|few
CASNLRQGDTIYF
TGTGCCAGCAACCTTAGACAGGGGGACACCATATATTTT
>TRBV4-1|TRBJ2-7|-|once
CASSQVAEDGGSQYF
TGCGCCAGCAGCCAAGTGGCAGAGGACGGGGGATCGCAGTACTTC
>TRBV4-1|TRBJ1-3|-|-
CASSQVELSSGNTIYF
TGCGCCAGCAGCCAAGTAGAACTGTCCTCTGGAAACACCATATATTTT
>TRBV3-1/TRBV3-2|TRBJ1-2|TRBD1|-
CASSLTRGTGANYGYTF
TGTGCCAGCAGCCTTACAAGAGGGACAGGCGCTAACTATGGCTACACCTTC